Each of the 28 T cell receptor beta chains below was sequenced from the same sample in a study of breast tumors, draining lymph nodes, adjacent tissues (dated by TCRdb to 2016 to 2017). The library was built by means of multiplex PCR. The sample was run on an Illumina HiSeq 2000. TCRdb reprocessed the public reads (quality trimming at Q25 with fastp, clone calling with MiXCR) and kept in-frame beta chains. Each entry is one CDR3 protein sequence, shown with its most common DNA and genes. Here the sample has 75,000 to 100,000 distinct CDR3 sequences; about 21% occur a single time. The leading ten clones occupy about 2.2% of the sample. Lymph node samples were obtained from the axillary draining lymph nodes of breast cancer patients. The sequencing sample was made of axillary lymph node tissue. The origin of the receptors is a female donor with breast cancer. Some clones in this sample may be carry-over from other donors' samples.

As regards this clonotype: The CDR3 ends on some other residue instead of the conserved phenylalanine or tryptophan, so this is likely a read error. This sequence joins TRBV20-1 and TRBJ2-7, with TRBD2 identical over 8 bases. The CDR3 runs to 15 residues. Per the germline V gene, CDR1 is DFQATT and CDR2 is SNEGSKA (reference sequence). The V gene end was trimmed by 1 base and the J gene end by 7 bases; junction bases not matched to a gene: 12. CDR3 sequence: CSARGAGEGLGEQYS. The CDR3 DNA follows: TGCAGTGCTAGAGGTGCTGGCGAGGGACTAGGTGAGCAGTACTCC.

The table lists this clonotype with a few counts. The chain links TRBV7-2 to TRBJ2-3, with 7 bases matching TRBD1. The CDR3 loop spans 16 amino acids. The V and J ends lost 1 base and 3 bases, in that order; junction bases with no gene match: 7. Germline-derived CDR1 and CDR2 are SGHTA and FQGNSA. The CDR3 DNA reads as TGTGCCAGCAGCTTAGGAAGAGGGGGCCAAACAGATACGCAGTATTTT. Amino acid sequence: CASSLGRGGQTDTQYF. The entire variable domain, with the rest obtained from reference TRBV7-2 and TRBJ2-3, is as follows: GAGVSQSPSNKVTEKGKDVELRCDPISGHTALYWYRQSLGQGLEFLIYFQGNSAPDKSGLPSDRFSAERTGGSVSTLTIQRTQQEDSAVYLCASSLGRGGQTDTQYFGPGTRLTVL.

Ten or more counts support this clonotype. The chain is built from TRBV18 and TRBJ2-5; D is unresolved. The CDR3 consists of 13 residues. The germline gives CDR1 KGHSH, CDR2 LQKENI. Trimming removed 1 base at V and 4 bases at J, with 7 bases between. The DNA for the CDR3 is TGTGCCAGCTCACCACGAGAACGAGAGACCCAGTACTTC. Translated: CASSPRERETQYF.

In this sample, this clonotype turned up once. The rearrangement uses TRBV29-1 and TRBJ2-1; D assignment may be TRBD1 or TRBD2 (5 bases each). Germline V gene sequence: CDR1 SQVTM, CDR2 ANQGSEA. V dropped 3 bases and J dropped 0 bases, with 9 bases sitting between them. The CDR3 length is 14 residues. In DNA, the CDR3 is TGCAGCGTTGAGGGGACGAGCTCCTACAATGAGCAGTTCTTC. This translates into CSVEGTSSYNEQFF.

Regarding this clonotype: A much larger clone is a single base away; this may be a read error. The chain links TRBV11-2 to TRBJ2-1; a weak D match, TRBD1 (5 bases). Trimming took 4 bases from V and 6 from J, leaving 10 bases between them. This CDR3 is built from 13 residues. The germline CDR1 and CDR2 sequences are SGHAT and FQNNGV. The CDR3 loop is CASSSGHPNEQFF. CDR3 nucleotide sequence: TGTGCCAGCAGCTCCGGACACCCCAATGAGCAGTTCTTC.

By its share, this clonotype is medium-sized. This rearrangement joins TRBV4-1 to TRBJ2-3; D unresolved. Germline CDR1 and CDR2: MGHRA and YSYEKL. V was clipped by 0 bases and J by 5 bases, with 12 bases between them. This CDR3 has 15 residues. In nucleotides, the CDR3 is TGCGCCAGCAGCCAAGAGACCCGGGTTGAAGATACGCAGTATTTT. It encodes CASSQETRVEDTQYF.

This clonotype was observed many times. This chain links TRBV4-2 with TRBJ1-5; no clear D gene. Germline CDR1 and CDR2: LGHNA and YNFKEQ. Trimming stripped 0 bases from V and 6 bases from J, with 6 bases between. This CDR3 comprises 13 residues. The CDR3 reads CASSQEEAQPQHF. The CDR3 DNA follows: TGTGCCAGCAGCCAAGAAGAGGCTCAGCCCCAGCATTTT.

This clonotype has at least ten counts. The chain has TRBV7-9 and TRBJ2-5; tentative D call: TRBD1 (7 bases). Between the trimmed V and J ends, which lost 4 bases and 1 base, there was a span of 16 bases. CDR1 and CDR2 from the germline V gene are SEHNR and FQNEAQ (reference sequence). The length of the CDR3 is 16 residues. CDR3: CASSSMEGATQETQYF. In nucleotides, the CDR3 is TGTGCCAGCAGCTCCATGGAGGGGGCCACCCAAGAGACCCAGTACTTC.

This clonotype was seen many times. The genes are TRBV7-9 and TRBJ2-5; 7 bases agree with TRBD1. The V gene's germline CDR1 is SEHNR and CDR2 FQNEAQ (reference sequence). This CDR3 region has 15 residues. V dropped 5 bases and J dropped 2; count of bases not matched to a gene: 8. CDR3: CASSDRDRVQETQYF. The CDR3 bases are TGTGCCAGCAGCGACAGGGATCGCGTACAAGAGACCCAGTACTTC.

This clonotype ranks as medium-sized. The chain joins TRBV12-3 or TRBV12-4 to TRBJ2-1; D is uncertain. This CDR3 contains 13 residues. Trimming took 6 bases from V and 3 from J, leaving 9 bases between them. The chain's CDR3 is CASSPAGYNEQFF. The DNA of the CDR3 is TGTGCCAGCAGCCCCGCAGGCTACAATGAGCAGTTCTTC.

This clonotype was seen at least ten times. V is TRBV12-3 or TRBV12-4 and J is TRBJ2-1, with 9 bases fitting TRBD2. This CDR3 contains 15 residues. Trimming at V came to 3 bases and at J to 10 bases, leaving 10 bases not matched to a gene. CDR3 residues: CASSFRGLASEEQFF. The CDR3 DNA follows: TGTGCCAGCAGTTTTAGGGGACTAGCAAGCGAAGAGCAGTTCTTC.

This clonotype appeared many times. The chain couples TRBV19 to TRBJ2-2; no clear D. CDR1 LNHDA and CDR2 SQIVND come from the germline V gene (reference sequence). V lost 7 bases and J 6 bases, leaving 15 bases between the germline ends. CDR3 size: 14 residues. CDR3 sequence reads: CASKDFVSSGELFF. The DNA of the CDR3 is TGTGCCAGTAAGGATTTCGTGAGCTCCGGGGAGCTGTTTTTT. Based on the CDR3 plus reference TRBV19 and TRBJ2-2, the full variable domain is DGGITQSPKYLFRKEGQNVTLSCEQNLNHDAMYWYRQDPGQGLRLIYYSQIVNDFQKGDIAEGYSVSREKKESFPLTVTSAQKNPTAFYLCASKDFVSSGELFFGEGSRLTVL.

This clonotype has just a few counts. A much more abundant neighbour one base away suggests this may be a read error. The chain combines TRBV20-1 with TRBJ2-7; either TRBD1 or TRBD2 may supply D (5 bases each). Germline loops: CDR1 DFQATT, CDR2 SNEGSKA (reference sequence). The CDR3 extends over 12 amino acids. The CDR3 region is CSAGDRTYGQYF. CDR3 nucleotides: TGCAGTGCTGGGGACCGAACCTACGGGCAGTACTTC.

This clonotype has ten or more counts. V gene TRBV12-3 or TRBV12-4 combines with J gene TRBJ1-2; tentative D call: TRBD1 (5 bases). The ends were cut back, 5 bases at V and 4 bases at J, with 23 bases in the middle. The CDR3 sequence is 17 residues long. CDR3 nucleotide sequence: TGTGCCAGCAGTCACCCCAGTAGGGGAACATGGGGCTATGGCTACACCTTC. Translating gives CASSHPSRGTWGYGYTF.

The rearrangement uses TRBV18 and TRBJ1-4; a possible D gene is TRBD1 (6 bases). V lost 2 bases to trimming and J lost 8 bases, with 9 bases between them. The germline V gene has CDR1 KGHSH and CDR2 LQKENI. The CDR3 length is 13 residues. The CDR3 protein is CASSPGQGEKLFF. The CDR3 DNA sequence: TGTGCCAGCTCACCAGGCCAGGGGGAAAAACTGTTTTTT.

This clonotype was observed many times. The chain carries TRBV29-1 and TRBJ2-1; 15 bases map to TRBD2. The germline V gene encodes CDR1 SQVTM and CDR2 ANQGSEA. The CDR3 runs to 18 residues. The junction had 15 bases not matched to a gene; V was cut back by 3 bases and J by 9 bases. The CDR3 is CSVDAPKPPGLAGGEQFF. DNA of the CDR3: TGCAGCGTTGATGCGCCAAAGCCTCCGGGACTAGCGGGAGGTGAGCAGTTCTTC.

This clonotype was picked up many times. This chain joins TRBV5-4 and TRBJ2-5; the match to TRBD2 covers 10 bases. The CDR3 consists of 14 residues. V shed 4 bases, J shed 5 bases, and the junction held 5 bases outside the gene matches. The germline V gene encodes CDR1 SGHNT and CDR2 YYREEE (reference sequence). CDR3 DNA sequence: TGTGCCAGCAGCCCCGGGACTAGCGTTGAGACCCAGTACTTC. Its translation: CASSPGTSVETQYF.

This clonotype has ten or more counts. V usage is TRBV6-2 or TRBV6-3 and J usage is TRBJ1-5; tentatively, D is TRBD1 (6 bases). V was pared by 8 bases and J by 6 bases, with 17 bases between. The CDR3 is 14 amino acids. CDR1 and CDR2 from the germline V gene are MNHEY and SVGEGT. DNA for the CDR3: TGTGCCAGCTCCCCGGGGGGGGGCCCTCAGCCCCAGCATTTT. Translating it yields CASSPGGGPQPQHF.

This clonotype has a count of ten or more. The chain is built from TRBV5-1 and TRBJ2-2, with TRBD1 identical over 8 bases. With V trimmed by 2 bases and J by 5 bases, 5 bases remained unmatched. CDR3 length: 15 residues. The germline V gene encodes CDR1 SGHRS and CDR2 YFSETQ. Here the CDR3 DNA reads TGCGCCAGCAGCTTCGGCAGGACAGGGACCGGGGAGCTGTTTTTT. Amino acid sequence: CASSFGRTGTGELFF.

This clonotype was seen repeatedly, ten times or more. The rearrangement links TRBV7-3 to TRBJ2-7, with TRBD1 identical over 9 bases. V was clipped by 2 bases and J by 6 bases; unmatched bases: 5. This CDR3 has 14 amino acids. The germline gives CDR1 SGHTA, CDR2 FQGTGA. The CDR3 DNA sequence: TGTGCCAGCAGCTTAGGGACAGGGAACGGCGAGCAGTACTTC. Protein: CASSLGTGNGEQYF. The full variable domain, completed using reference TRBV7-3 and TRBJ2-7, is GAGVSQTPSNKVTEKGKYVELRCDPISGHTALYWYRQSLGQGPEFLIYFQGTGAADDSGLPNDRFFAVRPEGSVSTLKIQRTERGDSAVYLCASSLGTGNGEQYFGPGTRLTVT.

This clonotype was detected ten times or more. The V call is TRBV11-2, the J call TRBJ2-2; 10 nucleotides line up with TRBD1. The CDR3 runs 16 residues. The germline CDR1 and CDR2 sequences are SGHAT and FQNNGV. The V segment lost 5 bases and the J segment 4 bases; nucleotides outside the gene matches: 7. This CDR3 is CASSVTTGGGTGELFF. CDR3 bases: TGTGCCAGCAGCGTTACGACAGGGGGCGGCACCGGGGAGCTGTTTTTT.

There are many counts of this clonotype. The V gene is TRBV29-1, the J gene TRBJ2-5, with 9 nucleotides matching TRBD2. This CDR3 has 13 amino acids. The germline CDR1 and CDR2 sequences are SQVTM and ANQGSEA. Unmatched junction bases numbered 3, after V lost 5 bases and J lost 2 bases. CDR3: CSVRLAVQETQYF. Here the CDR3 DNA reads TGCAGCGTTAGACTAGCGGTACAAGAGACCCAGTACTTC.

This clonotype was detected many times. The chain recombines TRBV10-1 with TRBJ2-1; 9 nucleotides line up with TRBD1. Trimming removed 4 bases from V and 5 bases from J; junction bases left unmatched: 9. The CDR3 totals 16 residues. Germline V gives CDR1 WNHNN, CDR2 SYGVQD (reference sequence). The CDR3 loop is CASSGRTGVGHNEQFF. CDR3 nucleotides: TGCGCCAGCAGTGGAAGGACAGGGGTGGGCCACAATGAGCAGTTCTTC.

J is TRBJ2-1 and V is TRBV11-3, with 15 bases matching TRBD2. The junction had 2 bases not matched to a gene; V was cut back by 3 bases and J by 5 bases. Germline lookup yields CDR1 SGHNT and CDR2 YENEEA. The CDR3 runs 16 residues. The CDR3 region has the DNA TGTGCCAGCAGCTTCGGGACTAGCGGGGGGAACAATGAGCAGTTCTTC. Protein sequence: CASSFGTSGGNNEQFF.

The sample holds a few counts of this clonotype. J is TRBJ2-7 and V is TRBV27, with 7 bases aligning to TRBD2. There are 17 residues in the CDR3. The V segment lost 5 bases and the J segment 0 bases; nucleotides outside the gene matches: 13. Germline V gene lookup returns CDR1 MNHEY and CDR2 SMNVEV (reference sequence). CDR3 nucleotide sequence: TGTGCCAGCAGTCGAGCAGGCAGGGACTACTTCTCCTACGAGCAGTACTTC. Protein sequence: CASSRAGRDYFSYEQYF.

The V call is TRBV7-9, the J call TRBJ2-1; TRBD2 agrees at 8 bases. V shed 7 bases, J shed 12 bases, and the junction held 11 bases outside the gene matches. The length of the CDR3 is 13 residues. Per the germline V gene, CDR1 is SEHNR and CDR2 is FQNEAQ (reference sequence). The CDR3 DNA reads TGTGCCAGCAACCGGGGGGGCTGGAGTGGGCAGTTCTTC. Its protein product is CASNRGGWSGQFF.

This clonotype has a count of ten or more. This sequence joins TRBV12-3 or TRBV12-4 and TRBJ2-1, with a tentative D call TRBD2 (6 bases). The CDR3 runs to 15 residues. V lost 5 bases, J lost 2 bases, and 13 bases lay in between. CDR3 nucleotides: TGTGCCAGCAGTGATACTAGCAAGACCTACAATGAGCAGTTCTTC. Encoded protein: CASSDTSKTYNEQFF.

In regard to this clonotype: Mismatch with germline at one junction end may stem from a read error. The chain uses TRBV20-1 and TRBJ1-6, with a weak D call TRBD1 (5 bases). The length of the CDR3 is 15 residues. Per germline, CDR1 DFQATT and CDR2 SNEGSKA (reference sequence). CDR3 sequence: CSTRDQTGVNSPLYF. Written as DNA, the CDR3 is TGCAGTACTAGAGATCAAACGGGGGTGAATTCACCCCTCTACTTT.